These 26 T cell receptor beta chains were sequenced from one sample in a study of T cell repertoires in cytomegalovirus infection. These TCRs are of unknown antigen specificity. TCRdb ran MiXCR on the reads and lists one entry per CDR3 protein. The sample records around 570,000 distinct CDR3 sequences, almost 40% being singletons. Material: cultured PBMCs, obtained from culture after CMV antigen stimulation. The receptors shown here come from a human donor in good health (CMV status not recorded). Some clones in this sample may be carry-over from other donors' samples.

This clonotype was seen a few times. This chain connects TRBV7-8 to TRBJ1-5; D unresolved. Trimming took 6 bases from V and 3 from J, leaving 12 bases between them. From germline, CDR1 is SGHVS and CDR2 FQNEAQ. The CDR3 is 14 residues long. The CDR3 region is CASSTQVSNQPQHF. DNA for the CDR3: TGTGCCAGCAGTACTCAGGTGTCCAATCAGCCCCAGCATTTT.

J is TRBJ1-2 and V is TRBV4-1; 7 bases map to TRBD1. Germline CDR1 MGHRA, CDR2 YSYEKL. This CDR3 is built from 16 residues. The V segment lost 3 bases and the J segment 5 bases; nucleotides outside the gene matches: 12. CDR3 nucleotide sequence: TGCGCCAGCAGCCAGGGACAGTCCATTCTGATGTATGGCTACACCTTC. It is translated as CASSQGQSILMYGYTF.

CDR3 DNA: TGTGCCAGCGGCGACAGGGGGGGAGGCAATCAGCCCCAGCATTTT. The encoded protein is CASGDRGGGNQPQHF. The chain carries TRBV5-8 and TRBJ1-5; 9 bases match TRBD1. Germline V gene lookup returns CDR1 SGHTS and CDR2 YDEGEE. V trimming: 7 bases; J trimming: 2 bases; junction bases outside the gene matches: 7. There are 15 residues in the CDR3.

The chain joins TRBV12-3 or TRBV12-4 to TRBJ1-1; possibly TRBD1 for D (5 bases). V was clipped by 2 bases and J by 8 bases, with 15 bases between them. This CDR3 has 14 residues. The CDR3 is CASSLNQVSGEAFF. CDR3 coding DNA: TGTGCCAGCAGTTTAAACCAGGTATCAGGGGAAGCTTTCTTT.

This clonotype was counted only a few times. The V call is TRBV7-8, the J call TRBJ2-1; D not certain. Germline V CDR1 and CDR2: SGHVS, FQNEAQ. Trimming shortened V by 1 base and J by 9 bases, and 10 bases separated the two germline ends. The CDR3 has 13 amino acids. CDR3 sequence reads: CASSLERIGEQFF. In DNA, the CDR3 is TGTGCCAGCAGCTTAGAGAGAATTGGTGAGCAGTTCTTC.

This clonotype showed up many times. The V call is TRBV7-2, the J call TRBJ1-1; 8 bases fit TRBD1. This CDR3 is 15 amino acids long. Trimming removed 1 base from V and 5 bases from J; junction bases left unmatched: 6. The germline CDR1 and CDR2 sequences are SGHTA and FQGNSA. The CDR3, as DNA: TGTGCCAGCAGCTTAGATTACAGGGGGGTTACTGAAGCTTTCTTT. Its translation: CASSLDYRGVTEAFF.

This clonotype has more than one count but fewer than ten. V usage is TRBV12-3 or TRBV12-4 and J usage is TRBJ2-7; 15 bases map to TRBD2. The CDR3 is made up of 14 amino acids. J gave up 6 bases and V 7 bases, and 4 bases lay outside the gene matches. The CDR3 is CASTPGLAGGEQYF. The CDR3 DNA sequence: TGTGCCAGCACCCCGGGACTAGCGGGGGGCGAGCAGTACTTC.

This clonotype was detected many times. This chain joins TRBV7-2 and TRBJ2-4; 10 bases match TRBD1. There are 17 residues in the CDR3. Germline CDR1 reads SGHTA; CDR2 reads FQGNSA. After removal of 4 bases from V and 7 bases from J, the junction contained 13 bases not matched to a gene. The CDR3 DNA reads TGTGCCAGCAGCTCATCGACAGGGGGCGCTCCGGGGAACATTCAGTACTTC. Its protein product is CASSSSTGGAPGNIQYF.

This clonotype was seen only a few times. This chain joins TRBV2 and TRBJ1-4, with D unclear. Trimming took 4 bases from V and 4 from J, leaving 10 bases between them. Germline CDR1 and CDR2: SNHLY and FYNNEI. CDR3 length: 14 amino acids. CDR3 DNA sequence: TGTGCCAGCAGTGCCCGGACTCATAATGAAAAACTGTTTTTT. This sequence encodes CASSARTHNEKLFF.

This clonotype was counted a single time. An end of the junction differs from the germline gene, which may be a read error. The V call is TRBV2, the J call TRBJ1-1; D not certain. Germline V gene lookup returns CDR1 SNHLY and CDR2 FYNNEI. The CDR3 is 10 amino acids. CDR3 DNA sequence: TGTGCCAGCAAGGGAACTGAAGCTTGCTTT. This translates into CASKGTEACF.

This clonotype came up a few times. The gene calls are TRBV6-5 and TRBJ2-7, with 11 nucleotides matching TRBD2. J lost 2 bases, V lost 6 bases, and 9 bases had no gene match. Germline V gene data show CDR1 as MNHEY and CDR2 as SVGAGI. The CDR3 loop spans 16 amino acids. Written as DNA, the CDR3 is TGTGCCAGCAGACCCCCAGGGACTAGCGGCACCTACGAGCAGTACTTC. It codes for CASRPPGTSGTYEQYF.

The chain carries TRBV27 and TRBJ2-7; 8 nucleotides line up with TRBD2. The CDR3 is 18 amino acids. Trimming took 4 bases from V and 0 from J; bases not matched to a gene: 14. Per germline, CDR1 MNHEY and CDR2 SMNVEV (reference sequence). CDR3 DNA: TGTGCCAGCAGTTCTACCCCCCCGCTAGCGGGTTTCTCCTACGAGCAGTACTTC. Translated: CASSSTPPLAGFSYEQYF.

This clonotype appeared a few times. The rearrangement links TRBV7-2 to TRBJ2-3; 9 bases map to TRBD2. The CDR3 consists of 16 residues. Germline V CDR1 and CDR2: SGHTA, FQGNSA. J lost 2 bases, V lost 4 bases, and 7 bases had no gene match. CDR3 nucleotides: TGTGCCAGCAGCTCCTCCCGACTAGCGGTCACAGATACGCAGTATTTT. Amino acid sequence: CASSSSRLAVTDTQYF.

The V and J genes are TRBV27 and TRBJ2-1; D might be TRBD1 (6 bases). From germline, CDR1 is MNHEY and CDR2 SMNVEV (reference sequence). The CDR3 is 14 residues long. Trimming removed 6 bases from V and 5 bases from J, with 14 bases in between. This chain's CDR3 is CASRTSDSNNEQFF. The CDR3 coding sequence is TGTGCCAGCAGGACGTCGGACAGCAACAATGAGCAGTTCTTC.

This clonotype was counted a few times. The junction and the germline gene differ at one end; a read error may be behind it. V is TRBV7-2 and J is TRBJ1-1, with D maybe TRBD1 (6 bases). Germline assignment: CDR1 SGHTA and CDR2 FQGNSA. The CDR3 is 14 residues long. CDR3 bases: TGTGCCAGCAGTTTCGACAGTAGGGGGACTGAAGCTCTCTTT. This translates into CASSFDSRGTEALF.

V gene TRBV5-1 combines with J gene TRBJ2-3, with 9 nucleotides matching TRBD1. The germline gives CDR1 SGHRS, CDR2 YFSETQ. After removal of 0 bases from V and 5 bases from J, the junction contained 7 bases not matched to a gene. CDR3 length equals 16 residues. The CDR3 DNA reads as TGCGCCAGCAGCTTGGCCGGGACAGGGATAATAGATACGCAGTATTTT. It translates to CASSLAGTGIIDTQYF. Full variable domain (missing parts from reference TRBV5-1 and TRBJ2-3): KAGVTQTPRYLIKTRGQQVTLSCSPISGHRSVSWYQQTPGQGLQFLFEYFSETQRNKGNFPGRFSGRQFSNSRSEMNVSTLELGDSALYLCASSLAGTGIIDTQYFGPGTRLTVL.

CDR3 loop: CASSAQTTGAEQYF. The CDR3 DNA reads as TGTGCCAGCAGTGCCCAAACAACAGGGGCCGAGCAGTACTTC. The rearrangement uses TRBV2 and TRBJ2-7, with 7 bases lining up with TRBD1. CDR3 length equals 14 residues. The germline CDR1 and CDR2 sequences are SNHLY and FYNNEI. The ends lost 4 bases at V and 6 bases at J; junction bases unmatched: 9.

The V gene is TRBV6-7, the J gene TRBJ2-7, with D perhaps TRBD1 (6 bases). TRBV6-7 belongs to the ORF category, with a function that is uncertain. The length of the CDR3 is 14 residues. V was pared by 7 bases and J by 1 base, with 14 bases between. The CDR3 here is CASTLGQGSYEQYF. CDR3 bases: TGTGCCAGCACCCTGGGGCAGGGGTCCTACGAGCAGTACTTC.

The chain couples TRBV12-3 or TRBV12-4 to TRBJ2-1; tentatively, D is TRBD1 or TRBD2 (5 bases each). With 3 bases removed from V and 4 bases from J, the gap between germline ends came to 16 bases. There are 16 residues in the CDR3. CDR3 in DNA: TGTGCCAGCAGTTTCCGGGGCTGGGGCGCGTACAATGAGCAGTTCTTC. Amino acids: CASSFRGWGAYNEQFF.

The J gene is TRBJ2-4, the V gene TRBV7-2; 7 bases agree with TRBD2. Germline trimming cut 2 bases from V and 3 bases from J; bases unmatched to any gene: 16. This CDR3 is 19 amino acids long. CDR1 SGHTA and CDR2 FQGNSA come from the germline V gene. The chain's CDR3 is CASSLLDGAGVSDKNIQYF. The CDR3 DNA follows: TGTGCCAGCAGCTTACTAGACGGGGCGGGAGTTTCGGACAAAAACATTCAGTACTTC.

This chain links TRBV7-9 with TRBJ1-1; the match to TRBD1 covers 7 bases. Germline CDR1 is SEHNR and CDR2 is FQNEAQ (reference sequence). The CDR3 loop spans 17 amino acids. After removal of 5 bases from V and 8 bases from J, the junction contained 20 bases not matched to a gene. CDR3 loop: CASSPRTGRTRTNEAFF. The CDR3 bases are TGTGCCAGCAGCCCCCGGACAGGCAGAACAAGGACAAACGAAGCTTTCTTT. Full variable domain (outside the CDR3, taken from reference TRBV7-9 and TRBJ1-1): DTGVSQNPRHKITKRGQNVTFRCDPISEHNRLYWYRQTLGQGPEFLTYFQNEAQLEKSRLLSDRFSAERPKGSFSTLEIQRTEQGDSAMYLCASSPRTGRTRTNEAFFGQGTRLTVV.

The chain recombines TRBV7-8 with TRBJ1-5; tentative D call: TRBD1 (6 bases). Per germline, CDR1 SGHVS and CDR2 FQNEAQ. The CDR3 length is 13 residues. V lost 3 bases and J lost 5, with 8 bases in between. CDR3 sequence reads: CASSFWGHQPQHF. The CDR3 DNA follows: TGTGCCAGCAGCTTTTGGGGGCATCAGCCCCAGCATTTT.

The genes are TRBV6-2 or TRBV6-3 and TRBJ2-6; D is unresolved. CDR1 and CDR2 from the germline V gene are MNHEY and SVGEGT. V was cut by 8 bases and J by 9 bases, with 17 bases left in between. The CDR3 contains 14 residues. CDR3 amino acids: CASRGVPAGNVLTF. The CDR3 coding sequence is TGTGCCAGCCGTGGGGTACCCGCTGGCAACGTCCTGACTTTC.

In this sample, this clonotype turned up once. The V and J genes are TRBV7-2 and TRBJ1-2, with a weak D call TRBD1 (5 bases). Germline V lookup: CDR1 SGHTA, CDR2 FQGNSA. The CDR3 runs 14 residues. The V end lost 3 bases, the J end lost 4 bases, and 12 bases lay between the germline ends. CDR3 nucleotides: TGTGCCAGCAGCTTGGGGGGGTATACCTATGGCTACACCTTC. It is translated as CASSLGGYTYGYTF.

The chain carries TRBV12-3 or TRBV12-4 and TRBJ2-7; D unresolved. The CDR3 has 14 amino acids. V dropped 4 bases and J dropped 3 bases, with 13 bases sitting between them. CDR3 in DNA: TGTGCCAGCAGTTGGGGTGGTGGTCGCTACGAGCAGTACTTC. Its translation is CASSWGGGRYEQYF.

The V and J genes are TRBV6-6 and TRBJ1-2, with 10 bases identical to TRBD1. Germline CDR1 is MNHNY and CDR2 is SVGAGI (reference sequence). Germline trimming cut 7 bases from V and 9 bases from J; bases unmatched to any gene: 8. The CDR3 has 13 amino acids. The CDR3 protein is CASTDRDRGRYTF. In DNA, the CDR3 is TGTGCCAGCACCGACAGGGACAGGGGACGCTACACCTTC.